Listed below are T cell receptor beta chains from one sample, sequenced in a study of blood T cells in healthy people across ages. TCRdb called the 5' RACE reads again in MiXCR, with one record for every CDR3 protein. The sample carries 550,000 to 600,000 distinct CDR3 sequences, 40% to 55% recorded once. Material: blood. These receptors all stem from a man aged 80 or over in good health. CDR3s include the opening cysteine and the closing phenylalanine or tryptophan. The D gene is left open where the match is weak. Clone sizes are given selectively: once, few, many, or a class where the clone is expanded.

clone_size,d_call,v_call,j_call,cdr3_nt,cdr3_aa
once,-,TRBV29-1,TRBJ2-4,TGCAGCGTTGAAGGGGCGGATGGAAACATTCAGTACTTC,CSVEGADGNIQYF
-,TRBD2,TRBV10-3,TRBJ2-1,TGTGCCATCGGGAGGGAGCAAGAGACCCAGTTCTTC,CAIGREQETQFF
-,-,TRBV12-5,TRBJ1-2,TGTGCTAGTGGTTTGGGGGACCCAGCTAACTATGGCTACACCTTC,CASGLGDPANYGYTF
-,-,TRBV11-1,TRBJ2-3,TGTGCCAGCAGCAGCCCACCCGGGGGACCTAGCACAGATACGCAGTATTTT,CASSSPPGGPSTDTQYF
few,-,TRBV29-1,TRBJ1-4,TGCAGCGTGGGATGGGCAACTAATGAAAAACTGTTTTTT,CSVGWATNEKLFF
few,-,TRBV2,TRBJ2-1,TGTGCCAGCCTCGACAGAAGGGGTGGCTACAATGAGCAGTTCTTC,CASLDRRGGYNEQFF
-,-,TRBV7-2,TRBJ2-1,TGTGCCAGCAGCTTAATCCGGGACTTGCAGTTCTTC,CASSLIRDLQFF
few,-,TRBV3-1,TRBJ2-1,TGTGCCAGCAGCCCGTCCACCGGCAATGAGCAGTTCTTC,CASSPSTGNEQFF
few,-,TRBV20-1,TRBJ2-5,TGCAGTGCTAGTGGTGACAGACGGGAAGAGACCCAGTACTTC,CSASGDRREETQYF
-,TRBD2,TRBV20-1,TRBJ2-5,TGCAGTGCTAGACTCCGGGCGGGGGGATTACAAGAGACCCAGTACTTC,CSARLRAGGLQETQYF
-,-,TRBV5-1,TRBJ2-7,TGCGCCAGCAGCTTAAGGGGGGACGTAGACTACGAGCAGTACTTC,CASSLRGDVDYEQYF
few,-,TRBV6-2/TRBV6-3,TRBJ1-2,TGTGCCAGCAGAGGCACAGGGAACTATGGCTACACCTTC,CASRGTGNYGYTF
once,TRBD2,TRBV7-2,TRBJ2-1,TGTGCCAGCAGCCCGCCGGGACTAGCGGGGGGGATGGACAATGAGCAGTTCTTC,CASSPPGLAGGMDNEQFF
few,TRBD2,TRBV7-2,TRBJ2-1,TGTGCCAGCAGCTTATTCGGGGGGGACACCTACAATGAGCAGTTCTTC,CASSLFGGDTYNEQFF
few,TRBD2,TRBV3-1,TRBJ2-1,TGTGCCAGCAGCCAAGGGGAAGCGGGGGACTCCTACAATGAGCAGTTCTTC,CASSQGEAGDSYNEQFF
once,-,TRBV9,TRBJ2-7,TGTGCCAGCAGCGCCCTCGGGGCGGGGCCGTACGAGCAGTACTTC,CASSALGAGPYEQYF
-,TRBD1,TRBV6-6,TRBJ1-1,TGTGCCAGCAACAAACAGGGGACTGAAGCTTTCTTT,CASNKQGTEAFF
-,TRBD1,TRBV3-1,TRBJ1-2,TGTGCCAGCAGCCCCAGGGGGACAAAGGGTGGCTACACCTTC,CASSPRGTKGGYTF
few,-,TRBV30,TRBJ2-7,TGTGCCTGGAGTTGGAACAGGGTTTCCTACGAGCAGTACTTC,CAWSWNRVSYEQYF
-,-,TRBV20-1,TRBJ2-2,TGCAGTGCTAGGGGGCCTTTAGACACCGGGGAGCTGTTTTTT,CSARGPLDTGELFF
few,TRBD2,TRBV6-5,TRBJ2-5,TGTGCCAGCAGTTACCTGACTAGCGGGGGGACCTTCTCCTACAATGAGCAGTACTTC,CASSYLTSGGTFSYNEQYF
-,-,TRBV29-1,TRBJ2-1,TGCAGCGTTGAACCGCCTGGGGGAAAAGTGCGGGAGCAGTTCTTC,CSVEPPGGKVREQFF
-,TRBD1,TRBV5-1,TRBJ2-4,TGCGCCAGCAGCTTGGGAACAGGGGGCAGGCACATTCAGTACTTC,CASSLGTGGRHIQYF
many,TRBD2,TRBV6-5,TRBJ2-1,TGTGCCAGCAGCCGAAGGGCTAGCGGAAGCGATGAGCAGTTCTTC,CASSRRASGSDEQFF
few,-,TRBV28,TRBJ2-2,TGTGCCAGCAGCCCCCCTAGCGCCGGGGAGCTGTTTTTT,CASSPPSAGELFF
-,-,TRBV3-1,TRBJ2-1,TGTGCCAGCAGCCAAGATGTTGCAGCCTACAATGAGCAGTTCTTC,CASSQDVAAYNEQFF
once,-,TRBV5-1,TRBJ2-7,TGCGCCAGCAGCCCGGGGACCTCCGGGGAGACCCGGTACTTC,CASSPGTSGETRYF
-,-,TRBV20-1,TRBJ2-3,TGCAGTGTTGCAGCGGAGCGAGCTAGCACAGATACGCAGTATTTT,CSVAAERASTDTQYF
-,-,TRBV18,TRBJ2-1,TGTGCCAGCTCCGGGAGAGAGGGCAATGAGCAGTTCTTC,CASSGREGNEQFF